The sequence of this T cell receptor beta chain was determined in a study of blood T cell repertoires in COVID-19. Background on the study: From T cells, B-cell-depleted T cells, or PBMCs came the material, which was cDNA or gDNA.

Sequenced by immunoSEQ multiplex PCR; TCRdb stores in-frame clones only, minus some. The sample carries some 220,000 clones, roughly nine tenths recorded once. CDR1 and CDR2 from the germline V gene are SGHVS and FNYEAQ. The CDR3 is 17 residues long. The V end was cut by 0 bases, the J end by 2 bases, with 13 bases between. The clonotype was recovered from a woman younger than 30 in a cohort exposed to, infected with or recovered from COVID-19 (not recorded which). Material for sequencing was PBMCs or T cells enriched from blood (not recorded which). The chain couples TRBV7-6 to TRBJ1-4, with D perhaps matching TRBD1 (5 bases). CDR3 DNA: TGTGCCAGCAGCTTAGCGGCGGGGGGTGCGACTAATGAAAAACTGTTTTTT. The encoded protein is CASSLAAGGATNEKLFF.